The source of this T cell receptor (beta chain) is a study of tumor and adjacent non-tumor tissue in lung cancer. Overall study context: There were around eleven adenocarcinoma, a couple of squamous cell carcinoma and 1 small cell lung cancer cases. Aged about 31 to 80 years, patients included roughly eleven men and a handful of women with stage I to III disease.

CDR1 is MNHNY and CDR2 is SVGAGI in the germline V gene (reference sequence). Deletions cut 3 bases from V and 1 base from J, with 4 bases between. The CDR3 is made up of 14 amino acids. This clonotype is medium-sized (0.01 to 0.1%). TCRbeta libraries were built with three rounds of nested PCR, modified from ARM-PCR. TCRdb itself ran the multiplex PCR reads through MiXCR, one entry per CDR3 protein. The repertoire holds approximately 53,000 distinct CDR3 sequences, with 74% as singletons. No cell sorting was done before RNA was extracted from the tissue. Distant lung tissue was collected more than 3 cm away from the tumor edge.

The source is a woman aged 60 to 75 with non-small cell lung cancer. The material sequenced was distant non-tumor lung tissue. The V call is TRBV6-6, the J call TRBJ2-6; no reliable D call. The CDR3 is CASSYGSGANVLTF. The CDR3 nucleotides are TGTGCCAGCAGTTATGGTTCTGGGGCCAACGTCCTGACTTTC.